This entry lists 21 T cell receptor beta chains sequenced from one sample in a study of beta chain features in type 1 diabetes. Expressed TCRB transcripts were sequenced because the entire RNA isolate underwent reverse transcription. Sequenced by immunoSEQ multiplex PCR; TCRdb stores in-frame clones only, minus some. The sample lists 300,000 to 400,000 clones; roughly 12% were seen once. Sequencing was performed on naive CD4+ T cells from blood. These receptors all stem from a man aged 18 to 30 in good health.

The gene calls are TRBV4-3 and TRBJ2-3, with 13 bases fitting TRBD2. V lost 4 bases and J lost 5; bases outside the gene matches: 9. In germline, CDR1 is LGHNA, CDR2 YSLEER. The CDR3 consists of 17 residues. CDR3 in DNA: TGCGCCAGCAGCCGCCAACTAGCGGGGGGGCGTAAAGATACGCAGTATTTT. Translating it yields CASSRQLAGGRKDTQYF.

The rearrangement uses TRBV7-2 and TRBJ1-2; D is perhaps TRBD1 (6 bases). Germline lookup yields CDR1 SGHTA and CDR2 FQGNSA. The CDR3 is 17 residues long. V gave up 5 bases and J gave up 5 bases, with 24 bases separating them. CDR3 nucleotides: TGTGCCAGCAGCCCCGGGACACCCTTTAGGTTAGGGTATGGCTACACCTTC. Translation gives CASSPGTPFRLGYGYTF. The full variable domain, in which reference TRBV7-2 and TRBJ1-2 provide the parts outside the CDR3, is GAGVSQSPSNKVTEKGKDVELRCDPISGHTALYWYRQSLGQGLEFLIYFQGNSAPDKSGLPSDRFSAERTGGSVSTLTIQRTQQEDSAVYLCASSPGTPFRLGYGYTFGSGTRLTVV.

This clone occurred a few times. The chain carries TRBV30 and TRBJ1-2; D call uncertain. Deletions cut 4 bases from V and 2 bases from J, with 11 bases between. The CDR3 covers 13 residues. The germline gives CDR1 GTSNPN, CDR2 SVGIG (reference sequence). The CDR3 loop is CAWTVGGNYGYTF. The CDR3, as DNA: TGTGCCTGGACGGTAGGCGGCAACTATGGCTACACCTTC.

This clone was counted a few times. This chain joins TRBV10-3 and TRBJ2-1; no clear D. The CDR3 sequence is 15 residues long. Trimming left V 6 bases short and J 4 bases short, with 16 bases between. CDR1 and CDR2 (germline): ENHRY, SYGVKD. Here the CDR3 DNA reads TGTGCCATCAGCCCTCGAAGCACCACTTACAATGAGCAGTTCTTC. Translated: CAISPRSTTYNEQFF.

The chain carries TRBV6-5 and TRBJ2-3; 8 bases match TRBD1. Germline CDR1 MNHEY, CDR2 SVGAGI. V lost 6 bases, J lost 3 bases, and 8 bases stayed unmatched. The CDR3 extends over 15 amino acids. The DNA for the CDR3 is TGTGCCAGCAGCCGGAAACAGGGGGAAACAGATACGCAGTATTTT. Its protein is CASSRKQGETDTQYF.

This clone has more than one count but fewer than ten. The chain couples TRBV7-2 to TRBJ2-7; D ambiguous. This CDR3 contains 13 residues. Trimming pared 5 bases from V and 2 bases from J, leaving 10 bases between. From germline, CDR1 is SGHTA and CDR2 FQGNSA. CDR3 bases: TGTGCCAGCAGCAGTTACTTTACCTACGAGCAGTACTTC. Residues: CASSSYFTYEQYF.

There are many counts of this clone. In DNA form, the CDR3 reads TGTGCCAGCAGCCAAGCGTTCTCCGAGCAGTACTTC. As protein: CASSQAFSEQYF. The rearrangement uses TRBV14 and TRBJ2-7; no clear D. The CDR3 is 12 residues long. Germline V gene sequence: CDR1 SGHDN, CDR2 FVKESK. Between the trimmed V and J ends, which lost 1 base and 6 bases, there was a span of 7 bases.

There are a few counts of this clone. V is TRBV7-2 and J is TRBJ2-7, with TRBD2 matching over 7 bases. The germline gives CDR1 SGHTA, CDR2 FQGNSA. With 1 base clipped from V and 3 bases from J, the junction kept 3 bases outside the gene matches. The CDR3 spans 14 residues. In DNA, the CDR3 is TGTGCCAGCAGCTTAGATGGGGGGGGCTACGAGCAGTACTTC. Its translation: CASSLDGGGYEQYF.

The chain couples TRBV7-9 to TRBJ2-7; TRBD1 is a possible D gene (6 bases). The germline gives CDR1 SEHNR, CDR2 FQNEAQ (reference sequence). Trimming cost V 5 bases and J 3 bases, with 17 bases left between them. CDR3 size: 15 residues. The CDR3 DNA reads TGTGCCAGCAGCGACGTTGACAGGTCCTTCTACGAGCAGTACTTC. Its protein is CASSDVDRSFYEQYF.

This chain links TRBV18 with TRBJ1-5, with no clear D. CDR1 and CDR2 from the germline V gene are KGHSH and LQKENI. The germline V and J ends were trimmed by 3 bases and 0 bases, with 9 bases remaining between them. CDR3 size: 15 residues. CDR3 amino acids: CASSPQAYSNQPQHF. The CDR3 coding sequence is TGTGCCAGCTCACCGCAGGCATATAGCAATCAGCCCCAGCATTTT.

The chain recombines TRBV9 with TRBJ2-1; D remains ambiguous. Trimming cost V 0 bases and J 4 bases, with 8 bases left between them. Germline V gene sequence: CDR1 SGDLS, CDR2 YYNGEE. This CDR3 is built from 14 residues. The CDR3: CASSVGNTYNEQFF. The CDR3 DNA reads TGTGCCAGCAGCGTAGGTAACACATACAATGAGCAGTTCTTC. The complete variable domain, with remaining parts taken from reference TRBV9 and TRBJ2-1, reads DSGVTQTPKHLITATGQRVTLRCSPRSGDLSVYWYQQSLDQGLQFLIQYYNGEERAKGNILERFSAQQFPDLHSELNLSSLELGDSALYFCASSVGNTYNEQFFGPGTRLTVL.

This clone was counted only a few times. CDR3: CATGAGVGTEAFF. DNA for the CDR3: TGTGCCACCGGGGCGGGGGTGGGCACTGAAGCTTTCTTT. V gene TRBV7-2 combines with J gene TRBJ1-1, with a weak D call TRBD1 (5 bases). Trimming took off 10 bases at V and 4 bases at J, with 16 bases between the two ends. Germline CDR1 and CDR2: SGHTA and FQGNSA. This CDR3 spans 13 amino acids.

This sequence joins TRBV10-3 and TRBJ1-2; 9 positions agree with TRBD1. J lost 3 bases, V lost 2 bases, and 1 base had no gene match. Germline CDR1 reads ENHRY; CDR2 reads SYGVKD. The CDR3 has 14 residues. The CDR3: CAISERTGDYGYTF. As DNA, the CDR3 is TGTGCCATCAGTGAGCGGACAGGGGACTATGGCTACACCTTC.

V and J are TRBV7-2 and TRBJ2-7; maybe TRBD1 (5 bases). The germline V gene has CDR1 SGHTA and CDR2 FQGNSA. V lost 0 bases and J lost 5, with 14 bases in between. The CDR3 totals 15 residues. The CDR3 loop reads CASSLASRAGNEQYF. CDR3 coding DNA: TGTGCCAGCAGCTTAGCTTCCAGGGCCGGCAACGAGCAGTACTTC.

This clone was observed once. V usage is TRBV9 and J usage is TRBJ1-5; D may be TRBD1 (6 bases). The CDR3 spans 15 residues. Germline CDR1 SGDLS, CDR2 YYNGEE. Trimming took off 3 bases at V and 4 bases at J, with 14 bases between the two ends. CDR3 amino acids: CASSASTGLNQPQHF. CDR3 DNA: TGTGCCAGCAGCGCGTCAACAGGGTTGAATCAGCCCCAGCATTTT.

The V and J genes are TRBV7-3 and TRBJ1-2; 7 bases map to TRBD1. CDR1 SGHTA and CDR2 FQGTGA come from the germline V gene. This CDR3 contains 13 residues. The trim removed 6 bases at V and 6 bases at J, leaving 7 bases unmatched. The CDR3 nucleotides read TGTGCCAGCAGGTCGACAGGGACGGATGGCTACACCTTC. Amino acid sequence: CASRSTGTDGYTF. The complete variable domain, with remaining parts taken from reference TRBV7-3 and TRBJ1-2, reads GAGVSQTPSNKVTEKGKYVELRCDPISGHTALYWYRQSLGQGPEFLIYFQGTGAADDSGLPNDRFFAVRPEGSVSTLKIQRTERGDSAVYLCASRSTGTDGYTFGSGTRLTVV.

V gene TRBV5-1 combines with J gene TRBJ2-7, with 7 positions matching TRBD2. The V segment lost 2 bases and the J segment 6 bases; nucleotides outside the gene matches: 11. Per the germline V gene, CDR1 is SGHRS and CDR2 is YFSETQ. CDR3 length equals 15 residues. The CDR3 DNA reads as TGCGCCAGCAGCTTCGGGGGGAATAAGGATTTCGAGCAGTACTTC. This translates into CASSFGGNKDFEQYF.

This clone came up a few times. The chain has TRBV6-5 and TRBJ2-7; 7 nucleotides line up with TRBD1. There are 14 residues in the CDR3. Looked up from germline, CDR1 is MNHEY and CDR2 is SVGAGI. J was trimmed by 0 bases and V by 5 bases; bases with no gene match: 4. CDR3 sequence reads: CASSMGTVSYEQYF. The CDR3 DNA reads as TGTGCCAGCAGTATGGGGACAGTCTCCTACGAGCAGTACTTC.

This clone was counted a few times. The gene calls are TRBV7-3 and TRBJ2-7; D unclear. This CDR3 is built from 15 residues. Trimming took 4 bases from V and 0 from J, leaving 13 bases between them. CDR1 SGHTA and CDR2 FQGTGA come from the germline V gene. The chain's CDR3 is CASSYRPGFSYEQYF. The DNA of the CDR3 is TGTGCCAGCAGCTACCGACCCGGGTTCTCCTACGAGCAGTACTTC.

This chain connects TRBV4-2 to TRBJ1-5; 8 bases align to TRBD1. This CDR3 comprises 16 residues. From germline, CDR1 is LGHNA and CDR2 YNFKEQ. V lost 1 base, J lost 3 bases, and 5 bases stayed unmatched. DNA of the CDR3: TGTGCCAGCAGCCAAGCCAGGGGGCTGGTCAATCAGCCCCAGCATTTT. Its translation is CASSQARGLVNQPQHF.

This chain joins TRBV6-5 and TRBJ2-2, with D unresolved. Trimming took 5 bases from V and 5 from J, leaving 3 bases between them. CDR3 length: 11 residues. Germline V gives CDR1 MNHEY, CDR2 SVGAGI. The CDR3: CASSPTGELFF. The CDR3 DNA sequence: TGTGCCAGCAGTCCAACCGGGGAGCTGTTTTTT.